Below, 25 T cell receptor beta chains from the same sample are listed, as sequenced in a study of cytomegalovirus exposure and HLA in healthy donors. This PCR relied on a set of 60 Vbeta primers and 13 Jbeta primers. The assay was immunoSEQ multiplex PCR, and TCRdb's table has in-frame clones only and misses some. In the table there are approximately 100,000 clones, roughly 78% of which are singletons. The specimen was PBMCs. These TCRs come from a woman between 35 and 50 years old in good health and CMV-seronegative.

The chain has TRBV5-6 and TRBJ1-5; D might be TRBD1 (6 bases). The germline V and J ends were trimmed by 2 bases and 0 bases, with 9 bases remaining between them. CDR1 SGHDT and CDR2 YYEEEE come from the germline V gene. CDR3 length: 15 amino acids. The CDR3 is CASSFRQASNQPQHF. CDR3 coding DNA: TGTGCCAGCAGCTTTAGACAGGCTAGCAATCAGCCCCAGCATTTT.

The chain links TRBV27 to TRBJ2-7; 9 bases align to TRBD2. The CDR3 has 16 residues. Trimming removed 1 base from V and 4 bases from J; junction bases left unmatched: 8. CDR1 is MNHEY and CDR2 is SMNVEV in the germline V gene (reference sequence). The CDR3 DNA reads as TGTGCCAGCAGTTTATATTTGCGGGAGGGCCTGTACGAGCAGTACTTC. Amino acids: CASSLYLREGLYEQYF.

The chain's CDR3 is CASSYGRASVQETQYF. CDR3 coding DNA: TGTGCCAGCAGTTACGGGAGGGCGTCAGTACAAGAGACCCAGTACTTC. The rearrangement uses TRBV6-6 and TRBJ2-5, with 7 bases lining up with TRBD2. Germline lookup yields CDR1 MNHNY and CDR2 SVGAGI (reference sequence). The J segment lost 2 bases and the V segment lost 2 bases, leaving 8 bases of the junction unmatched. CDR3 length equals 16 residues.

This clone was seen more than once but under ten times. CDR3 loop: CASSPLSGTGGLTDTQYF. The CDR3 coding sequence is TGTGCCAGCTCACCACTATCTGGGACAGGGGGACTCACAGATACGCAGTATTTT. The genes are TRBV18 and TRBJ2-3; 11 bases are shared with TRBD1. J was trimmed by 2 bases and V by 1 base; bases with no gene match: 8. Germline values: CDR1 KGHSH, CDR2 LQKENI. The CDR3 has 18 residues.

The J gene is TRBJ2-7, the V gene TRBV5-6, with 7 nucleotides matching TRBD1. This CDR3 is built from 14 residues. Germline V gives CDR1 SGHDT, CDR2 YYEEEE. V trimming: 4 bases; J trimming: 3 bases; junction bases outside the gene matches: 7. This CDR3 reads CASSPGTAFYEQYF. The DNA for the CDR3 is TGTGCCAGCAGCCCCGGGACAGCCTTCTACGAGCAGTACTTC. The whole variable domain, remainder taken from reference TRBV5-6 and TRBJ2-7, is DAGVTQSPTHLIKTRGQQVTLRCSPKSGHDTVSWYQQALGQGPQFIFQYYEEEERQRGNFPDRFSGHQFPNYSSELNVNALLLGDSALYLCASSPGTAFYEQYFGPGTRLTVT.

CDR3 sequence reads: CASSVIWDTWDTEAFF. The CDR3 bases are TGTGCCAGCAGCGTTATATGGGACACCTGGGACACTGAAGCTTTCTTT. This chain joins TRBV7-9 and TRBJ1-1; possible D gene TRBD1, 6 bases. Germline V CDR1 and CDR2: SEHNR, FQNEAQ (reference sequence). Between the trimmed V and J ends, which lost 5 bases and 3 bases, there was a span of 19 bases. The CDR3 sequence is 16 residues long.

V usage is TRBV27 and J usage is TRBJ1-1, with a possible D match to TRBD1 (5 bases). With 4 bases removed from V and 4 bases from J, the gap between germline ends came to 19 bases. CDR3 length equals 16 residues. CDR1 is MNHEY, CDR2 SMNVEV, per germline (reference sequence). CDR3 DNA sequence: TGTGCCAGCAGTTATAGGGGCGGCGGGGGGGTCACTGAAGCTTTCTTT. It is translated as CASSYRGGGGVTEAFF.

This chain uses TRBV30 with TRBJ1-1; 9 bases align to TRBD1. This CDR3 is built from 16 residues. CDR1 and CDR2 from the germline V gene are GTSNPN and SVGIG (reference sequence). V lost 2 bases, J lost 1 base, and 8 bases stayed unmatched. The DNA of the CDR3 is TGTGCCTGGAGTCATCGGACAGGGGAGGCGAACACTGAAGCTTTCTTT. It codes for CAWSHRTGEANTEAFF.

This clone has ten or more counts. The chain employs TRBV7-9 and TRBJ1-2, with TRBD1 identical over 8 bases. CDR1 SEHNR and CDR2 FQNEAQ come from the germline V gene (reference sequence). Losses at the gene ends were 5 bases for V and 4 bases for J; bases not matched to a gene: 9. The CDR3 sequence is 15 residues long. CDR3 amino acids: CASSPGGAALYGYTF. The CDR3 nucleotides read TGTGCCAGCAGCCCAGGGGGCGCTGCCCTCTATGGCTACACCTTC.

This clone was recorded once. V gene TRBV18 combines with J gene TRBJ1-6, with D perhaps matching TRBD1 (6 bases). The CDR3 is 16 residues long. Between the trimmed V and J ends, which lost 2 bases and 5 bases, there was a span of 13 bases. CDR1 and CDR2 from the germline V gene are KGHSH and LQKENI. CDR3 sequence (DNA): TGTGCCAGCTCACCATTTCCAGACAGGAATAATTCACCCCTCCACTTT. As protein: CASSPFPDRNNSPLHF.

This chain joins TRBV2 and TRBJ2-1; the D gene is possibly TRBD2 (5 bases). The CDR3 loop spans 14 amino acids. Per the germline V gene, CDR1 is SNHLY and CDR2 is FYNNEI. The germline V and J ends were trimmed by 7 bases and 3 bases, with 13 bases remaining between them. CDR3 protein: CASKEGQGYNEQFF. The DNA of the CDR3 is TGTGCCAGCAAAGAGGGTCAAGGCTACAATGAGCAGTTCTTC.

This clone was seen just once. The chain joins TRBV18 to TRBJ2-5; D is undetermined. The V and J ends lost 6 bases and 3 bases respectively, with 2 bases between them. Germline V gives CDR1 KGHSH, CDR2 LQKENI. This CDR3 is built from 10 residues. CDR3 sequence reads: CASSEETQYF. The CDR3 nucleotides read TGTGCCAGCTCCGAAGAGACCCAGTACTTC.

V gene TRBV11-2 combines with J gene TRBJ2-1, with D possibly being TRBD1 (6 bases). The CDR3 is 16 residues long. The germline V gene encodes CDR1 SGHAT and CDR2 FQNNGV. The V end lost 5 bases, the J end lost 0 bases, and 14 bases lay between the germline ends. The CDR3 is CASSTYSRGSYNEQFF. Written as DNA, the CDR3 is TGTGCCAGCAGCACCTACTCCAGGGGCTCCTACAATGAGCAGTTCTTC.

This clone was recorded once. V usage is TRBV30 and J usage is TRBJ1-2; D not certain. The CDR3 loop spans 11 amino acids. Germline CDR1 is GTSNPN and CDR2 is SVGIG (reference sequence). Trimming shortened V by 3 bases and J by 2 bases, and 4 bases separated the two germline ends. Here the CDR3 DNA reads TGTGCCTGGAGACAGAACTATGGCTACACCTTC. Translation gives CAWRQNYGYTF.

The chain employs TRBV7-2 and TRBJ2-7; TRBD2 aligns across 10 bases. Germline CDR1 and CDR2: SGHTA and FQGNSA. CDR3 length equals 16 residues. The ends lost 2 bases at V and 2 bases at J; junction bases unmatched: 6. The CDR3, as DNA: TGTGCCAGCAGCTTACTCCAGCTAGCGGGGGCCTACGAGCAGTACTTC. Translated: CASSLLQLAGAYEQYF. Full variable domain (missing parts from reference TRBV7-2 and TRBJ2-7): GAGVSQSPSNKVTEKGKDVELRCDPISGHTALYWYRQSLGQGLEFLIYFQGNSAPDKSGLPSDRFSAERTGGSVSTLTIQRTQQEDSAVYLCASSLLQLAGAYEQYFGPGTRLTVT.

V and J are TRBV5-4 and TRBJ2-1; unclear D gene. Trimming left V 2 bases short and J 0 bases short, with 9 bases between. The CDR3 contains 15 residues. CDR1 is SGHNT, CDR2 YYREEE, per germline (reference sequence). CDR3 loop: CASSFYESSYNEQFF. In DNA, the CDR3 is TGTGCCAGCAGCTTTTACGAGAGCTCCTACAATGAGCAGTTCTTC.

The chain links TRBV9 to TRBJ2-5; D is possibly TRBD2 (5 bases). This CDR3 is built from 15 residues. Trimming removed 3 bases at V and 4 bases at J, with 16 bases between. Germline loops: CDR1 SGDLS, CDR2 YYNGEE. CDR3: CASSGGGGLGETQYF. CDR3 nucleotide sequence: TGTGCCAGCAGCGGAGGAGGAGGCCTGGGAGAGACCCAGTACTTC.

J is TRBJ2-3 and V is TRBV28; 11 nucleotides align to TRBD2. Germline V lookup: CDR1 MDHEN, CDR2 SYDVKM. Trimming removed 5 bases from V and 2 bases from J; junction bases left unmatched: 9. The CDR3 has 17 amino acids. The CDR3 protein is CASSPRLAGTITDTQYF. CDR3 nucleotide sequence: TGTGCCAGCAGTCCCCGACTAGCGGGGACAATCACAGATACGCAGTATTTT. Variable domain in full (rest from reference TRBV28 and TRBJ2-3): DVKVTQSSRYLVKRTGEKVFLECVQDMDHENMFWYRQDPGLGLRLIYFSYDVKMKEKGDIPEGYSVSREKKERFSLILESASTNQTSMYLCASSPRLAGTITDTQYFGPGTRLTVL.

The J gene is TRBJ1-2, the V gene TRBV25-1; a weak D match, TRBD1 (5 bases). V was clipped by 4 bases and J by 5 bases, with 11 bases between them. The CDR3 has 13 residues. The germline V gene has CDR1 MGHDK and CDR2 SYGVNS. CDR3 coding DNA: TGTGCCAGCAGTGGGGGCCTCATTTATGGCTACACCTTC. As protein: CASSGGLIYGYTF.

The gene calls are TRBV28 and TRBJ2-7; D is undetermined. The germline CDR1 and CDR2 sequences are MDHEN and SYDVKM. The CDR3 contains 12 residues. Between the trimmed V and J ends, which lost 4 bases and 3 bases, there was a span of 7 bases. The CDR3 sequence: CASSSRYYEQYF. As DNA, the CDR3 is TGTGCCAGCAGTTCGAGATACTACGAGCAGTACTTC. The variable domain in full, with the rest retrieved from reference TRBV28 and TRBJ2-7, is DVKVTQSSRYLVKRTGEKVFLECVQDMDHENMFWYRQDPGLGLRLIYFSYDVKMKEKGDIPEGYSVSREKKERFSLILESASTNQTSMYLCASSSRYYEQYFGPGTRLTVT.

This rearrangement joins TRBV7-9 to TRBJ2-1; unclear D gene. CDR1 and CDR2 (germline): SEHNR, FQNEAQ (reference sequence). Trimming took 1 base from V and 3 from J, leaving 13 bases between them. The CDR3 spans 16 residues. The CDR3 is CASSLGSTRYYNEQFF. The CDR3 coding sequence is TGTGCCAGCAGCTTAGGGTCTACCCGATACTACAATGAGCAGTTCTTC.

V gene TRBV5-4 combines with J gene TRBJ2-7; 13 bases map to TRBD2. V was clipped by 3 bases and J by 0 bases; unmatched bases: 3. CDR1 SGHNT and CDR2 YYREEE come from the germline V gene (reference sequence). The CDR3 runs to 16 residues. The CDR3 bases are TGTGCCAGCAGCTGGGGACTAGCGGGGAGCTCCTACGAGCAGTACTTC. Translating it yields CASSWGLAGSSYEQYF. Supplemented by reference TRBV5-4 and TRBJ2-7, the full variable domain reads ETGVTQSPTHLIKTRGQQVTLRCSSQSGHNTVSWYQQALGQGPQFIFQYYREEENGRGNFPPRFSGLQFPNYSSELNVNALELDDSALYLCASSWGLAGSSYEQYFGPGTRLTVT.

This chain connects TRBV5-1 to TRBJ1-2; TRBD1 agrees at 7 bases. From germline, CDR1 is SGHRS and CDR2 YFSETQ. V lost 3 bases, J lost 4 bases, and 6 bases stayed unmatched. This CDR3 is 14 amino acids long. CDR3 region: CASSSEGAGYGYTF. The CDR3 coding sequence is TGCGCCAGCAGCTCGGAGGGGGCGGGCTATGGCTACACCTTC.

This clone was detected only once. CDR3 sequence (DNA): TGTGCCAGCAGTTTATTAACAGGCGCCAGGGTCAACACCGGGGAGCTGTTTTTT. Protein sequence: CASSLLTGARVNTGELFF. The chain joins TRBV28 to TRBJ2-2, with a possible D match to TRBD1 (5 bases). Trimming took off 1 base at V and 2 bases at J, with 17 bases between the two ends. Germline CDR1 and CDR2: MDHEN and SYDVKM. This CDR3 is built from 18 residues.

This chain uses TRBV5-4 with TRBJ2-2; D possibly corresponds to TRBD1 (6 bases). V lost 4 bases and J lost 1, with 14 bases in between. CDR3 size: 16 residues. Germline assignment: CDR1 SGHNT and CDR2 YYREEE (reference sequence). CDR3 amino acids: CASSPWWGLNTGELFF. The CDR3 nucleotides are TGTGCCAGCAGCCCCTGGTGGGGGCTGAACACCGGGGAGCTGTTTTTT.